The TCR beta chain described here comes from a study of OX40 agonist ivuxolimab in advanced cancers. Generated by immunoSEQ multiplex PCR, the TCRdb table keeps only in-frame clones and is missing some. The sample has some 49,000 clones, 80% to 85% seen once. Trimming removed 10 bases at V and 0 bases at J, with 12 bases between. Germline V gives CDR1 SGHAT, CDR2 FQDESV (reference sequence). The CDR3 has 13 amino acids. This TCR came from an adult with an advanced solid tumor such as melanoma, head and neck, liver or kidney cancer. Sample: CD4+ or CD8+ T cells sorted from blood, taken in a trial of the OX40 agonist ivuxolimab. The J gene is TRBJ2-5, the V gene TRBV11-1; a possible D gene is TRBD2 (6 bases). CDR3 amino acids: CATSRGYQETQYF. The CDR3, as DNA: TGTGCCACCTCTCGGGGGTACCAAGAGACCCAGTACTTC.